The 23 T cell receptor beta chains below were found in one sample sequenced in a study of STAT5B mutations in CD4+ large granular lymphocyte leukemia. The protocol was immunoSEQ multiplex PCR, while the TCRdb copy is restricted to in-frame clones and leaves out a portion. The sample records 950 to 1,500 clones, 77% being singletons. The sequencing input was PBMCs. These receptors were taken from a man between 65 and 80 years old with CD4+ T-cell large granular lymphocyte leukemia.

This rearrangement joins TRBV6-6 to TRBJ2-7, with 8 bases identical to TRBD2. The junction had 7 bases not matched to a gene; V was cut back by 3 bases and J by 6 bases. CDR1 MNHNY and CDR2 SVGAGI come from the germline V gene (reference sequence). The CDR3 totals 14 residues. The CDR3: CASSYYGRGAEQYF. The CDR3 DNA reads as TGTGCCAGCAGTTATTATGGGCGGGGGGCCGAGCAGTACTTC.

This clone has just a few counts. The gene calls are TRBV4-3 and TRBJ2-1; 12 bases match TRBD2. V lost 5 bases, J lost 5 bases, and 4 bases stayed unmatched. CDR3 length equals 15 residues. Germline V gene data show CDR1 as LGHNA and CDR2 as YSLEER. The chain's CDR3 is CASSYGLAGNNEQFF. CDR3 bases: TGCGCCAGCAGCTATGGACTAGCGGGGAACAATGAGCAGTTCTTC.

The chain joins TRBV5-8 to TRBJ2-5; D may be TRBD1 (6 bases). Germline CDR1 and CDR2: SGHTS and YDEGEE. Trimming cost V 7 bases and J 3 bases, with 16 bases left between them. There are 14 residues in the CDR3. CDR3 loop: CASPQWTVEETQYF. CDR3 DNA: TGTGCCAGCCCGCAATGGACAGTCGAAGAGACCCAGTACTTC.

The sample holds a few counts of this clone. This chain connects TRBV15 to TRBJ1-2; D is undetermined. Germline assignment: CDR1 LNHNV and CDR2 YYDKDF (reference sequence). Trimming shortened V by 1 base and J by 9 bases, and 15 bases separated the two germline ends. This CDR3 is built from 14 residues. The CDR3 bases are TGTGCCACCAGCAGAGGGACGGGAAATATGCGCTACACCTTC. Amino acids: CATSRGTGNMRYTF.

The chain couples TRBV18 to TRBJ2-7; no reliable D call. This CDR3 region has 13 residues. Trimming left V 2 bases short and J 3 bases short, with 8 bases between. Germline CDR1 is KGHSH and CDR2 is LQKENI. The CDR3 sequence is CASSPSSSYEQYF. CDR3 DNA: TGTGCCAGCTCACCATCATCAAGCTACGAGCAGTACTTC.

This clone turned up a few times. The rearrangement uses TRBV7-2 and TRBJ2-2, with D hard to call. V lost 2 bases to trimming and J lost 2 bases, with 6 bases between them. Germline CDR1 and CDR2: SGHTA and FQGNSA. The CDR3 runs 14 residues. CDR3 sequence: CASSLNSNTGELFF. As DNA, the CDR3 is TGTGCCAGCAGCTTAAACAGCAACACCGGGGAGCTGTTTTTT.

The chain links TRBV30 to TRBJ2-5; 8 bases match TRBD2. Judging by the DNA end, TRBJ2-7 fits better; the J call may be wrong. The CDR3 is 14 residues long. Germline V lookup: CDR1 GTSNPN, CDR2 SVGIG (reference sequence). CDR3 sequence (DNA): TGTGCCTGGAGGACAGGACTAGCATCACTCGAGCAGTACTTC. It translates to CAWRTGLASLEQYF.

The CDR3 bases are TGCGCCAGCAGCTTTGGGGGCACTGAAGCTTTCTTT. Protein: CASSFGGTEAFF. V usage is TRBV5-1 and J usage is TRBJ1-1; the D gene is possibly TRBD1 (5 bases). The CDR3 runs to 12 residues. Between the trimmed V and J ends, which lost 2 bases and 4 bases, there was a span of 6 bases. The germline V gene has CDR1 SGHRS and CDR2 YFSETQ.

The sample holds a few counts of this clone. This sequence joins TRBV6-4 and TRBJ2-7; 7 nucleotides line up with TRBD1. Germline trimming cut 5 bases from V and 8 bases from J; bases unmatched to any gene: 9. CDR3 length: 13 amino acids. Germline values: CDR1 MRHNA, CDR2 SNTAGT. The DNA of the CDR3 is TGTGCCAGCAGTTACCAGGGACAGAGTAAGCAGTACTTC. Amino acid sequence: CASSYQGQSKQYF.

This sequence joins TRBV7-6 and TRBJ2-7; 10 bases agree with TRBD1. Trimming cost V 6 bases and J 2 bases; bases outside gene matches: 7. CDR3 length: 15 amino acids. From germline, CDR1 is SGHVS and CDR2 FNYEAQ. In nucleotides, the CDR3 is TGTGCCAGCAGGGGAACGACAGGGGGCACCTACGAGCAGTACTTC. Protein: CASRGTTGGTYEQYF.

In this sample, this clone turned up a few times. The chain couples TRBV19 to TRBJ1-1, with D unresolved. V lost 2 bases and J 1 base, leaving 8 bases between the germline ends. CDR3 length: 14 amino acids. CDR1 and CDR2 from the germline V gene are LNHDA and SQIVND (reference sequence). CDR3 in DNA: TGTGCCAGTAGTATAACGGGTACGAACACTGAAGCTTTCTTT. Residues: CASSITGTNTEAFF.

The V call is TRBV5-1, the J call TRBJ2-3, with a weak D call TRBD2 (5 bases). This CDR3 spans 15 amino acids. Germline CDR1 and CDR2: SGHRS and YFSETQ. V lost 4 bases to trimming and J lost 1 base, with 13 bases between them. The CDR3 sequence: CASSGGRAGTDTQYF. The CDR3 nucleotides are TGCGCCAGCAGCGGCGGGCGGGCGGGCACAGATACGCAGTATTTT.

For the CDR3, the DNA is TGTGCCTGGAGCTTAGGTGGGGGGAATCAGCCCCAGCATTTT. Translated: CAWSLGGGNQPQHF. The chain combines TRBV30 with TRBJ1-5; D perhaps matches TRBD1 (5 bases). The ends were cut back, 3 bases at V and 4 bases at J, with 13 bases in the middle. The length of the CDR3 is 14 residues. Germline V gene sequence: CDR1 GTSNPN, CDR2 SVGIG (reference sequence).

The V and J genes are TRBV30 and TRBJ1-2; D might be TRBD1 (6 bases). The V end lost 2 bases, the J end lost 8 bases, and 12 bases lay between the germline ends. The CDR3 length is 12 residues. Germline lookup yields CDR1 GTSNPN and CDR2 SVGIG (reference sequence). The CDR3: CAWSRGGGGYTF. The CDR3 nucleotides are TGTGCCTGGAGTCGGGGAGGGGGAGGCTACACCTTC.

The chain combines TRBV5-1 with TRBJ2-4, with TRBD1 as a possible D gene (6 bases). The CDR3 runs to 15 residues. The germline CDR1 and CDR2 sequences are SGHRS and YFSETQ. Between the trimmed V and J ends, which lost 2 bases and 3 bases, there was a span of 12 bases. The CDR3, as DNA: TGCGCCAGCAGCTTACCAGGGGCTAACAAAAACATTCAGTACTTC. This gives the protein CASSLPGANKNIQYF.

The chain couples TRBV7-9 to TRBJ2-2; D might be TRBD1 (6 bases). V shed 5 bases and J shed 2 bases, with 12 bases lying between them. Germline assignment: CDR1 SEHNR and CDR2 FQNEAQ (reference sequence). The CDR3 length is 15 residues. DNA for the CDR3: TGTGCCAGCAGCCTCCGGACAGTTAACACCGGGGAGCTGTTTTTT. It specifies CASSLRTVNTGELFF.

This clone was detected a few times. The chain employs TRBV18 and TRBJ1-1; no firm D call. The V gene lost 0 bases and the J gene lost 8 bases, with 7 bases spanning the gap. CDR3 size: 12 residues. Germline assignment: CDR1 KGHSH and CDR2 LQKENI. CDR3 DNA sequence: TGTGCCAGCTCACCACCGATGAGGGAAGCTTTCTTT. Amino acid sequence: CASSPPMREAFF.

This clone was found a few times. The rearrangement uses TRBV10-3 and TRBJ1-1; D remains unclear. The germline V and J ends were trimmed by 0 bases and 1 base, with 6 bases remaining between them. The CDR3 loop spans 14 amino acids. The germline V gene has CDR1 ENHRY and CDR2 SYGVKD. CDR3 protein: CAISESTRNTEAFF. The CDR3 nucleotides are TGTGCCATCAGTGAGTCGACCAGGAACACTGAAGCTTTCTTT.

CDR3 in amino acids: CASPPGNQPQHF. In nucleotides, the CDR3 is TGTGCCAGTCCCCCGGGGAATCAGCCCCAGCATTTT. The chain carries TRBV21-1 and TRBJ1-5. TRBV21-1 is a pseudogene segment. The CDR3 has 12 residues.

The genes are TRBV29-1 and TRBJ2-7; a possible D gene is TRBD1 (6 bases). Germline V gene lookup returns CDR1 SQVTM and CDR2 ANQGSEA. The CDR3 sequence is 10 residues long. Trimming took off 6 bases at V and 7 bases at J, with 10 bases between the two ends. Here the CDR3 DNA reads TGCAGCGTAGCTGACAGGGAGCAGTACTTC. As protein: CSVADREQYF.

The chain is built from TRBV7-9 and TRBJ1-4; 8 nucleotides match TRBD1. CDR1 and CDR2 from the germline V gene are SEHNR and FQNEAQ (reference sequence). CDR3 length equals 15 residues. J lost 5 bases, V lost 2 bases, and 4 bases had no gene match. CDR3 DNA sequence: TGTGCCAGCAGCTTACGACAGGGGCCAAATGAAAAACTGTTTTTT. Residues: CASSLRQGPNEKLFF.

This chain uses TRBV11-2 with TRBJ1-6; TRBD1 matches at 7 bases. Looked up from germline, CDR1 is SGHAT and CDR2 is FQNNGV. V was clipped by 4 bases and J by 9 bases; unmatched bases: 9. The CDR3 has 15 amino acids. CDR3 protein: CASSYRQGLISPLHF. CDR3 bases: TGTGCCAGCAGCTACCGACAGGGATTAATTTCACCCCTCCACTTT.

The CDR3 DNA sequence: TGTGCCAGCAGCGAACCATTTAGGGTAGAGCAGTTCTTC. It encodes CASSEPFRVEQFF. The rearrangement links TRBV2 to TRBJ2-1, with D uncertain. In germline, CDR1 is SNHLY, CDR2 FYNNEI. There are 13 residues in the CDR3. V lost 6 bases and J 10 bases, leaving 16 bases between the germline ends.